This paragraph reports one T cell receptor beta chain. Its specificity is unknown. The data derive from a study of T-cell reconstitution after alpha-beta-depleted transplantation in children. Whole-study findings and limits: From newly produced T cells came most of the T-cell counts and diversity one year after transplant. Several patients had high TCRbeta diversity at day 60; it came from surviving recipient T cells and thymic progenitors. Reportedly, only several hundred clones from non-depleted graft cells drove alpha-beta T-cell counts at about two months.

Unique molecular identifiers were used to barcode this TCRbeta library. TCRdb analysed the PCR reads with MiXCR anew, one entry per CDR3 protein. The table records a few hundred thousand distinct CDR3 sequences, 25% to 30% of them present only once. This CDR3 is 16 amino acids long. The V gene lost 6 bases and the J gene lost 1 base, with 15 bases spanning the gap. Germline V gene data show CDR1 as MNHNS and CDR2 as SASEGT. The V call is TRBV6-1, the J call TRBJ2-2; D perhaps matches TRBD1 (6 bases). The TCR was taken from a boy in the first two years of life with Wiskott-Aldrich syndrome, due to receive a stem cell transplant. Specimen: PBMCs, collected before TCRalphabeta/CD19-depleted stem cell transplant. CDR3 loop: CASRNPRGWNTGELFF. The CDR3, as DNA: TGTGCCAGCAGAAATCCCAGGGGTTGGAACACCGGGGAGCTGTTTTTT.